This paragraph reports one T cell receptor beta chain. Its antigen is not identified. This sample was taken from a study of cytomegalovirus exposure and HLA in healthy donors. Study-wide findings and caveats: Later analysis found that TCR beta chains associated with HLA were more clonally expanded than other, equally common chains. A later analysis appeared to link common viral pathogens to several of the most significant clusters. Among the CMV-associated chains, a few were confirmed in vitro as specific for CMV antigens.

This CDR3 has 15 amino acids. V lost 0 bases and J lost 4, with 12 bases in between. From germline, CDR1 is ENHRY and CDR2 SYGVKD. The PCR employed 60 Vbeta primers together with 13 Jbeta primers. Per the study methods: In a later analysis, 10 million to 11 million of tens of millions of unique beta chains occurred in at least two donors. This table comes from immunoSEQ multiplex PCR, and its TCRdb copy is limited to in-frame clones, with some not included. V and J calls and clone size are copied from that table; D and trimming were computed from the DNA. The sample shows under 130,000 clones, 76% of them seen only once.

This receptor was identified in a man between 40 and 49 years old in good health and CMV-seropositive. Source material: PBMCs. The rearrangement uses TRBV10-3 and TRBJ1-2, with D possibly TRBD1 on 6 matching bases. The CDR3 loop is CAISESAGDGYGYTF. The CDR3, as DNA: TGTGCCATCAGTGAGTCCGCAGGGGACGGCTATGGCTACACCTTC.